One and the same sample provided the 12 T cell receptor beta chains below, sequenced in a study of CD8+ T cells in alopecia areata. The treatment denotes: oral pan-JAK inhibitor, 5-10 mg twice daily. Sequencing relied on a cDNA template that was reverse transcribed from extracted RNA. The protocol was immunoSEQ multiplex PCR, while the TCRdb copy is restricted to in-frame clones and leaves out a portion. This table has about 190,000 clones, 60% to 70% appearing once. This specimen consisted of CD4+ T cells sorted from blood, obtained at week 4, from a patient treated with tofacitinib. These TCRs come from a human donor with alopecia areata.

Only a few counts were recorded for this clone. The rearrangement uses TRBV25-1 and TRBJ2-7; 9 bases line up with TRBD1. V was pared by 5 bases and J by 0 bases, with 2 bases of the junction left unmatched. Germline V gene lookup returns CDR1 MGHDK and CDR2 SYGVNS. This CDR3 is built from 14 residues. CDR3 sequence reads: CASSMTGGSYEQYF. In nucleotides, the CDR3 is TGTGCCAGCAGTATGACAGGGGGCTCCTACGAGCAGTACTTC.

The chain links TRBV5-1 to TRBJ2-1, with D possibly matching TRBD2 (5 bases). The ends were cut back, 0 bases at V and 4 bases at J, with 11 bases in the middle. Per the germline V gene, CDR1 is SGHRS and CDR2 is YFSETQ. There are 15 residues in the CDR3. The DNA of the CDR3 is TGCGCCAGCAGCTTGGGAGGGTTAGGGTACAATGAGCAGTTCTTC. Translated: CASSLGGLGYNEQFF.

The chain combines TRBV2 with TRBJ2-6; TRBD1 agrees at 12 bases. V trimming: 5 bases; J trimming: 2 bases; junction bases outside the gene matches: 4. CDR1 and CDR2 (germline): SNHLY, FYNNEI. This CDR3 comprises 17 residues. The CDR3 DNA is TGTGCCAGCAGTCCGGGACAGGGGGCGACTGGGGCCAACGTCCTGACTTTC. Protein: CASSPGQGATGANVLTF.

The rearrangement joins TRBV5-1 to TRBJ1-1, with a possible D match to TRBD1 (5 bases). This CDR3 is 15 amino acids long. V lost 0 bases, J lost 1 base, and 10 bases lay in between. CDR1 is SGHRS and CDR2 is YFSETQ in the germline V gene. The chain's CDR3 is CASSLDPGPNTEAFF. The DNA of the CDR3 is TGCGCCAGCAGCTTGGATCCAGGGCCGAACACTGAAGCTTTCTTT.

This CDR3 is CATSRESQPQHF. The CDR3 DNA sequence: TGTGCCACCAGCAGAGAATCCCAGCCCCAGCATTTT. The V call is TRBV15, the J call TRBJ1-5; no clear D gene. V was cut by 0 bases and J by 7 bases, with 4 bases left in between. Germline lookup yields CDR1 LNHNV and CDR2 YYDKDF (reference sequence). The CDR3 has 12 residues. The full variable domain, rest sourced from reference TRBV15 and TRBJ1-5, is DAMVIQNPRYQVTQFGKPVTLSCSQTLNHNVMYWYQQKSSQAPKLLFHYYDKDFNNEADTPDNFQSRRPNTSFCFLDIRSPGLGDTAMYLCATSRESQPQHFGDGTRLSIL.

The chain carries TRBV7-3 and TRBJ2-3; D gene unclear. There are 13 residues in the CDR3. Trimming stripped 5 bases from V and 4 bases from J, with 10 bases between. Germline-derived CDR1 and CDR2 are SGHTA and FQGTGA. CDR3 region: CASSPRGADTQYF. The CDR3 DNA reads TGTGCCAGCAGCCCCCGCGGCGCAGATACGCAGTATTTT.

The J gene is TRBJ2-4, the V gene TRBV29-1, with TRBD2 identical over 7 bases. The CDR3 covers 12 residues. J gave up 6 bases and V 4 bases, and 3 bases lay outside the gene matches. Germline V CDR1 and CDR2: SQVTM, ANQGSEA. CDR3 protein: CSVGASGNIQYF. The CDR3 DNA follows: TGCAGCGTTGGGGCTAGCGGAAACATTCAGTACTTC. Variable domain in full (rest from reference TRBV29-1 and TRBJ2-4): SAVISQKPSRDICQRGTSLTIQCQVDSQVTMMFWYRQQPGQSLTLIATANQGSEATYESGFVIDKFPISRPNLTFSTLTVSNMSPEDSSIYLCSVGASGNIQYFGAGTRLSVL.

This clone was seen only a few times. The chain has TRBV25-1 and TRBJ1-4; D gene uncertain. The germline V gene has CDR1 MGHDK and CDR2 SYGVNS. The ends were cut back, 0 bases at V and 7 bases at J, with 12 bases in the middle. CDR3 length equals 15 residues. The CDR3 loop reads CASSEYFEWGEKLFF. In DNA, the CDR3 is TGTGCCAGCAGTGAATATTTCGAGTGGGGTGAAAAACTGTTTTTT.

This clone was found a few times. The sample carries other DNA sequences with the same CDR3. The chain joins TRBV18 to TRBJ1-1; D call uncertain. CDR3 length: 13 residues. Per the germline V gene, CDR1 is KGHSH and CDR2 is LQKENI. Deletions cut 0 bases from V and 2 bases from J, with 4 bases between. The CDR3 sequence is CASSPPGNTEAFF. The DNA for the CDR3 is TGTGCCAGCTCACCACCGGGCAACACTGAAGCTTTCTTT. The full variable domain, its missing parts supplied by reference TRBV18 and TRBJ1-1, is NAGVMQNPRHLVRRRGQEARLRCSPMKGHSHVYWYRQLPEEGLKFMVYLQKENIIDESGMPKERFSAEFPKEGPSILRIQQVVRGDSAAYFCASSPPGNTEAFFGQGTRLTVV.

This clone was observed a few times. The chain recombines TRBV4-3 with TRBJ1-2; TRBD1 matches 7 bases. The CDR3 contains 17 residues. Per germline, CDR1 LGHNA and CDR2 YSLEER. Trimming removed 0 bases from V and 3 bases from J; junction bases left unmatched: 10. The CDR3 spells CASSQDFGDSSYYGYTF. In DNA, the CDR3 is TGCGCCAGCAGCCAAGACTTTGGGGACAGCTCTTACTATGGCTACACCTTC.

V usage is TRBV7-2 and J usage is TRBJ1-5, with D possibly matching TRBD1 (5 bases). Germline V gene lookup returns CDR1 SGHTA and CDR2 FQGNSA. The CDR3 consists of 13 residues. V lost 2 bases and J lost 6, with 8 bases in between. As DNA, the CDR3 is TGTGCCAGCAGCTTACGGGGGAGTCAGCCCCAGCATTTT. Its translation: CASSLRGSQPQHF.

The V call is TRBV29-1, the J call TRBJ1-1; perhaps TRBD1 as D (6 bases). From germline, CDR1 is SQVTM and CDR2 ANQGSEA. V was shortened by 0 bases and J by 4 bases, with 12 bases between the two germline ends. The CDR3 is 14 amino acids. DNA for the CDR3: TGCAGCGTTGAAGAAACACCGGGGGCCACTGAAGCTTTCTTT. It specifies CSVEETPGATEAFF.